What follows are 18 T cell receptor beta chains derived from one specimen sequenced in a study of cytomegalovirus exposure and HLA in healthy donors. PCR involved 60 Vbeta and 13 Jbeta primers. Method: immunoSEQ multiplex PCR; TCRdb's copy keeps in-frame clones and lacks some. Altogether about 100,000 clones are present, approximately 73% being singletons, with the ten largest covering around 3.5%. The source material was PBMCs. Source of these receptors: a man aged 40-50 years in good health and CMV-seronegative.

The rearrangement uses TRBV29-1 and TRBJ2-7; 8 bases agree with TRBD1. The CDR3 is 15 amino acids. CDR1 and CDR2 from the germline V gene are SQVTM and ANQGSEA. Trimming at V came to 7 bases and at J to 1 base, leaving 12 bases not matched to a gene. The CDR3 DNA sequence: TGCAGCGCCTTCGATCCCGGGACAGGTTCCTACGAGCAGTACTTC. This gives the protein CSAFDPGTGSYEQYF.

Concerning this clone: A read error may produce the germline difference seen at one junction end. Other DNA sequences in the sample encode the same CDR3. V is TRBV4-1 and J is TRBJ1-1; a weak D match, TRBD1 (5 bases). Germline loops: CDR1 MGHRA, CDR2 YSYEKL. The CDR3 sequence is 16 residues long. CDR3: CASSQEIGGVNTEAFF. The CDR3, as DNA: TGCGCCAGCAGCCAAGAGATCGGGGGAGTGAACACTGAAGCCTTCTTT.

This chain connects TRBV4-2 to TRBJ1-5; 10 bases agree with TRBD1. The germline V gene has CDR1 LGHNA and CDR2 YNFKEQ. The trim removed 5 bases at V and 6 bases at J, leaving 7 bases unmatched. The CDR3 loop spans 15 amino acids. The CDR3: CASSIDRGLGQPQHF. CDR3 sequence (DNA): TGTGCCAGCAGCATAGACAGGGGGCTCGGTCAGCCCCAGCATTTT.

CDR3 sequence: CASSRDTQRGGYTF. The CDR3 nucleotides read TGCGCCAGCAGCCGGGACACTCAAAGGGGGGGCTACACCTTC. J is TRBJ1-2 and V is TRBV10-1, with a tentative D call TRBD1 (6 bases). Germline loops: CDR1 WNHNN, CDR2 SYGVQD (reference sequence). V lost 6 bases to trimming and J lost 8 bases, with 19 bases between them. CDR3 size: 14 residues.

The chain is built from TRBV5-6 and TRBJ2-7; 16 bases match TRBD2. Germline V gene data show CDR1 as SGHDT and CDR2 as YYEEEE. The CDR3 totals 17 residues. The trim removed 2 bases at V and 3 bases at J, leaving 5 bases unmatched. The CDR3 DNA reads as TGTGCCAGCAGCTTCATGGGACTAGCGGGGGGGTACTACGAGCAGTACTTC. Translating it yields CASSFMGLAGGYYEQYF.

This clone was recorded once. CDR3 nucleotide sequence: TGTGCCAGCAGGGGGACAGGGGGTGAAAAACTGTTTTTT. Protein sequence: CASRGTGGEKLFF. The chain uses TRBV2 and TRBJ1-4; 11 positions agree with TRBD1. V shed 6 bases, J shed 7 bases, and the junction held 1 base outside the gene matches. CDR3 size: 13 residues. The V gene's germline CDR1 is SNHLY and CDR2 FYNNEI.

The table lists this clone with a few counts. V usage is TRBV9 and J usage is TRBJ1-3; the D is unclear. CDR3 length equals 13 residues. Germline V gene lookup returns CDR1 SGDLS and CDR2 YYNGEE. Trimming stripped 5 bases from V and 3 bases from J, with 9 bases between. The CDR3 region has the DNA TGTGCCAGCAGAAGCACCCTTGGAAACACCATATATTTT. This codes for CASRSTLGNTIYF.

CDR3 nucleotides: TGTGCCAGCACTCTAGCGGGGCGGTACAATGAGCAGTTCTTC. It translates to CASTLAGRYNEQFF. V gene TRBV6-5 combines with J gene TRBJ2-1, with 9 positions matching TRBD2. The junction had 5 bases not matched to a gene; V was cut back by 7 bases and J by 4 bases. This CDR3 is built from 14 residues. Germline V gene data show CDR1 as MNHEY and CDR2 as SVGAGI.

The genes are TRBV15 and TRBJ2-1, with 7 bases matching TRBD2. The V gene end was trimmed by 2 bases and the J gene end by 3 bases; junction bases not matched to a gene: 19. This CDR3 has 20 residues. Germline V gene data show CDR1 as LNHNV and CDR2 as YYDKDF (reference sequence). For the CDR3, the DNA is TGTGCCACCAGCAGAACCGTGGTCAGGGAGGGAGGGGAATTCTACAATGAGCAGTTCTTC. As protein: CATSRTVVREGGEFYNEQFF. Based on the CDR3 plus reference TRBV15 and TRBJ2-1, the full variable domain is DAMVIQNPRYQVTQFGKPVTLSCSQTLNHNVMYWYQQKSSQAPKLLFHYYDKDFNNEADTPDNFQSRRPNTSFCFLDIRSPGLGDTAMYLCATSRTVVREGGEFYNEQFFGPGTRLTVL.

The sample holds a few counts of this clone. This chain connects TRBV7-9 to TRBJ1-2; D might be TRBD1 (5 bases). Germline V CDR1 and CDR2: SEHNR, FQNEAQ (reference sequence). This CDR3 region has 14 residues. V dropped 5 bases and J dropped 10 bases, with 20 bases sitting between them. The CDR3 nucleotides are TGTGCCAGCAGCGCTCGCTGGGGGGGATCAGTCTACACCTTC. Translating it yields CASSARWGGSVYTF.

The J gene is TRBJ1-1, the V gene TRBV29-1, with 9 positions matching TRBD1. The CDR3 is 17 residues long. CDR1 and CDR2 (germline): SQVTM, ANQGSEA. V was clipped by 3 bases and J by 0 bases; unmatched bases: 11. CDR3 region: CSVDGSRDRALNTEAFF. The CDR3, as DNA: TGCAGCGTTGATGGGTCCCGGGACAGGGCGCTGAACACTGAAGCTTTCTTT.

This chain links TRBV7-9 with TRBJ1-1; D might be TRBD1 (5 bases). Trimming removed 8 bases at V and 6 bases at J, with 19 bases between. Germline V CDR1 and CDR2: SEHNR, FQNEAQ (reference sequence). This CDR3 contains 14 residues. The DNA for the CDR3 is TGTGCCAGCTCAAACGGGGGGTGGGGCGCTGAAGCTTTCTTT. Encoded protein: CASSNGGWGAEAFF.

The chain is built from TRBV11-2 and TRBJ1-4; 12 positions agree with TRBD1. CDR1 and CDR2 (germline): SGHAT, FQNNGV. The CDR3 length is 16 residues. The V gene end was trimmed by 3 bases and the J gene end by 2 bases; junction bases not matched to a gene: 1. CDR3 region: CASSLGQGATNEKLFF. In DNA, the CDR3 is TGTGCCAGCAGCTTGGGACAGGGGGCGACTAATGAAAAACTGTTTTTT.

The chain joins TRBV4-3 to TRBJ1-2; TRBD1 matches at 10 bases. Germline CDR1 and CDR2: LGHNA and YSLEER. V shed 3 bases, J shed 8 bases, and the junction held 3 bases outside the gene matches. The CDR3 runs 13 residues. Here the CDR3 reads CASSQTGGGGYTF. The CDR3 DNA reads TGCGCCAGCAGCCAGACAGGGGGCGGAGGCTACACCTTC.

This clone has only a few counts. V and J are TRBV6-1 and TRBJ2-7; 11 bases match TRBD1. Germline assignment: CDR1 MNHNS and CDR2 SASEGT. The CDR3 is 15 residues long. The J segment lost 0 bases and the V segment lost 6 bases, leaving 4 bases of the junction unmatched. CDR3 sequence reads: CASRAGTGGSYEQYF. The CDR3 DNA follows: TGTGCCAGCAGGGCGGGGACAGGGGGCTCCTACGAGCAGTACTTC.

J is TRBJ2-2 and V is TRBV19, with D tentatively TRBD2 (5 bases). The CDR3 totals 16 residues. Germline loops: CDR1 LNHDA, CDR2 SQIVND (reference sequence). Trimming pared 7 bases from V and 5 bases from J, leaving 20 bases between. CDR3 bases: TGTGCCAGTACCCAGGAGTTAGGGAGCTTGACCGGGGAGCTGTTTTTT. Residues: CASTQELGSLTGELFF.

The chain has TRBV7-8 and TRBJ2-7, with a possible D match to TRBD1 (6 bases). The CDR3 sequence is 14 residues long. CDR1 is SGHVS and CDR2 is FQNEAQ in the germline V gene. The germline V and J ends were trimmed by 5 bases and 2 bases, with 13 bases remaining between them. The CDR3 DNA reads TGTGCCAGCAGCCCTACCGGACAGACCTACGAGCAGTACTTC. It specifies CASSPTGQTYEQYF.

The rearrangement joins TRBV7-6 to TRBJ2-7; 8 positions agree with TRBD1. From germline, CDR1 is SGHVS and CDR2 FNYEAQ. CDR3 length: 15 amino acids. With V trimmed by 1 base and J by 3 bases, 5 bases remained unmatched. CDR3 DNA sequence: TGTGCCAGCAGCTTAGAAGGGACAGGCCACTACGAGCAGTACTTC. This encodes CASSLEGTGHYEQYF.